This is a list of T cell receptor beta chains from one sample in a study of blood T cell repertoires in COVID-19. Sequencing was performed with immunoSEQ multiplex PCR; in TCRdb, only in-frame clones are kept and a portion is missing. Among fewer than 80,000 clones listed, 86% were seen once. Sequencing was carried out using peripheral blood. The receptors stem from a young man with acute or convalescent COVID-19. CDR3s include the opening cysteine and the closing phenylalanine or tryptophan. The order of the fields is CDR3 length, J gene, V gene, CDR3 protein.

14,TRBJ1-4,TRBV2,CASARQGRSEKLFF
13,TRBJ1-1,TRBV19,CASTPGQGRVAFF
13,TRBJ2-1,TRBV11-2,CASSQGLRNEQFF
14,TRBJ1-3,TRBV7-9,CASIQTNSGNTIYF
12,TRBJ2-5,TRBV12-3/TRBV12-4,CASSLGAETQYF
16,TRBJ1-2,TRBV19,CASSIEGRRGRLGYTF
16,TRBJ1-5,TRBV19,CASSHMQGAGNQPQHF
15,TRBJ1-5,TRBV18,CASSPDRGKNQPQHF
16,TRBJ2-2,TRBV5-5,CASSPRKGANTGELFF
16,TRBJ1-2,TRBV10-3,CAISEGGGFGKGGYTF
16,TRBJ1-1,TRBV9,CASSVGDRDRNTEAFF
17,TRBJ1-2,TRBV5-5,CASSLPLGKGAIYGYTF
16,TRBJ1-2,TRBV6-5,CASSYFGQGSDYGYTF
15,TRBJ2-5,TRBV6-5,CASSYGDAGLETQYF
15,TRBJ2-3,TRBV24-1,CATSDTGGGPDTQYF
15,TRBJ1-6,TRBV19,CASSPGSSYNSPLHF
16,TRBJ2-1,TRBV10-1,CASSELSGAGYNEQFF
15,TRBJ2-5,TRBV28,CASSSHGGHRETQYF
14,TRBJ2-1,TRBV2,CASKGQGADNEQFF
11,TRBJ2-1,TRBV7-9,CASSLRLEQFF
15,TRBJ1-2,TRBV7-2,CASSLGGPEGFGYTF
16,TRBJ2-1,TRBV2,CASSQGRTGVGNEQFF
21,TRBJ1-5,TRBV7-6,CASSLAGRGRGAQSGNQPQHF
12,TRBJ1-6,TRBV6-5,CASSYGHSPLHF
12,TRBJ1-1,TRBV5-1,CASSLTGGDGFF
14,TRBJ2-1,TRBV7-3,CASSQNPGYNEQFF
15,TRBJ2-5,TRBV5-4,CASSAGTGGGETQYF
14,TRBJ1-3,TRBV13,CASSSTGGYNTIYF
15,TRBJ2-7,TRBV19,CASSHRGRASYEQYF
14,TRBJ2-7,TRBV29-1,CSAQDGTASYEQYF
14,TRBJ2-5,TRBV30,CAWSSGQGHRAQYF
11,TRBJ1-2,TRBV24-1,CATSEGYGYTF
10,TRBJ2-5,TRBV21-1,CANCGGRWYF
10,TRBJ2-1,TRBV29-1,CSGLYNEQFF
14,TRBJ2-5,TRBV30,CAWTGGGAGETQYF
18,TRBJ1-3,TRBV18,CASSPYGHTAGPGNTIYF
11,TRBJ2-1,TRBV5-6,CASSFGQPQFF
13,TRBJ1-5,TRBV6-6,CASTDRVDQPQHF
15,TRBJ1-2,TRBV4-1,CASSQALAGNYGYTF
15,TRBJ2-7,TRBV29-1,CSVLGTSGIAYEQYF
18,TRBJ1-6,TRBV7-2,CASSPGGGRGSYNSPLHF
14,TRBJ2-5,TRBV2,CASNSAAGGETQYF
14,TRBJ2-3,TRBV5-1,CASREQPSTDTQYF
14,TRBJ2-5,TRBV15,CATSRGFGEETQYF
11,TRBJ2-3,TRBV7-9,CASTGRDTQYF
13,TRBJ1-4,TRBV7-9,CASSLGLDEKLFF
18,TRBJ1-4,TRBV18,CASSPPTGDSETNEKLFF
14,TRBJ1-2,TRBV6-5,CASSSPDSIYGYTF